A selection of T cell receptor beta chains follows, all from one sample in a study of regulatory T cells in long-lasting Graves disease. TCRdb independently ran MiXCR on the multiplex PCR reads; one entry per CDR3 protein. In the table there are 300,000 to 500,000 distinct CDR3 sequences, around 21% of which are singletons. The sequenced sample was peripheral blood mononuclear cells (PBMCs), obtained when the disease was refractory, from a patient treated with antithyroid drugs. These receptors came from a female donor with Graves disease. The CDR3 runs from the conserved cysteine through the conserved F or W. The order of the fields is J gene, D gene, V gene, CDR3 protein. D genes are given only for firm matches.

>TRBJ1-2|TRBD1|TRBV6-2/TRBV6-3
CASSSAGQTYGYTF
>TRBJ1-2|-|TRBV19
CASKDNYGYTF
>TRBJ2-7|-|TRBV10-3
CAIEGGGGEQYF
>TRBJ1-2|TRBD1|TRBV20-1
CSARAPPGTGRFTF
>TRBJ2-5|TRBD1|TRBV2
CASSGLSGGETQYF
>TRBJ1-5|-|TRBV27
CASSLEWNQPQHF
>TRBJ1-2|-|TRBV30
CAWSYSTGNYGYTF
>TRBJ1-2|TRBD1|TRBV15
CATSYPGQGIYGYTF
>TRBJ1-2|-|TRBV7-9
CASSLVHGYTF
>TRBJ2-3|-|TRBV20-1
CSAKSGIRQYF
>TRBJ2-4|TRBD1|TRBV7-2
CASSADRGIGNIQYF
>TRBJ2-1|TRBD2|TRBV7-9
CASSSIAGFSEQFF
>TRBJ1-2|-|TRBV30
CAWSPPPAVGLGYTF
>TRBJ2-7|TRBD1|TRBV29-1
CSVEGDSTYEQYF
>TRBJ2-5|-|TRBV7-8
CASSLDRLETQYF
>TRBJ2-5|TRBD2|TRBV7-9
CASSDTGGGLQETQYF
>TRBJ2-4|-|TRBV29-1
CSVGPRLGDIQYF
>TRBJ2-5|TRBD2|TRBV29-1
CSVEGGLAGVETQYF
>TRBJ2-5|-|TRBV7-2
CASRGGLRQETQYF
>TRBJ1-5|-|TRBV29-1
CSAQINSNQPQHF
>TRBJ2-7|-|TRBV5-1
CASSLDGSLSEQYF
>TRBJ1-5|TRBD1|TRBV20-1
CSARPGGRVGQPQHF
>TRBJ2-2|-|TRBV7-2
CASSQLTKLASGELFF
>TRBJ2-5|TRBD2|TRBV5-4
CASREGTSTSETQYF
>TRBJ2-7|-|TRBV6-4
CASSSDYAYEQYF
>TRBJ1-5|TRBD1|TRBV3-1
CASSQGQGTQPQHF
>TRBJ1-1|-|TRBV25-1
CASSEEGPRTEAFF
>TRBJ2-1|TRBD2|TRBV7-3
CASSDTSGSLGEQFF
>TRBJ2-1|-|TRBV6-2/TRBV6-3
CASSEPAGNDQFF
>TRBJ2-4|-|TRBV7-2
CASSLEGIQYF
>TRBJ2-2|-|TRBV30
CAWSIRTTGTGELFF
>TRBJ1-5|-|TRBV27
CASSSTPGSNQPQHF
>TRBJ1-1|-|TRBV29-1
CSVQGGRGTEAFF
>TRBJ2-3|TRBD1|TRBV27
CASSHRQGIVTDTQYF
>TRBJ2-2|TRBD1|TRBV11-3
CASSFLTGMGDTGELFF
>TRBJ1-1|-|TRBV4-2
CASSQDTSGNTEAFF
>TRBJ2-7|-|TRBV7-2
CASSWDITYEQYF
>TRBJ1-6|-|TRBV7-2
CASSLVRGGNSPLHF